Below, 9 T cell receptor beta chains from the same sample are listed, as sequenced in a study of blood T cell repertoires in COVID-19. Method: immunoSEQ multiplex PCR; TCRdb's copy keeps in-frame clones and lacks some. The sample records around 190,000 clones, 85% being singletons. Sequenced input: peripheral blood. These TCRs come from a woman aged 80 or over with acute or convalescent COVID-19.

The J gene is TRBJ1-1, the V gene TRBV19, with D uncertain. This CDR3 has 14 amino acids. CDR1 is LNHDA, CDR2 SQIVND, per germline (reference sequence). V lost 3 bases to trimming and J lost 7 bases, with 15 bases between them. CDR3 residues: CASSIRGPSDEAFF. The CDR3 DNA follows: TGTGCCAGTAGTATCAGAGGTCCTTCAGATGAAGCTTTCTTT.

This chain uses TRBV2 with TRBJ2-7, with D possibly matching TRBD2 (5 bases). Trimming took 7 bases from V and 0 from J, leaving 10 bases between them. This CDR3 comprises 13 residues. In germline, CDR1 is SNHLY, CDR2 FYNNEI. The CDR3 region is CASIGGLSYEQYF. The CDR3 region has the DNA TGTGCCAGCATTGGCGGGCTCTCCTACGAGCAGTACTTC. Variable domain in full (rest from reference TRBV2 and TRBJ2-7): EPEVTQTPSHQVTQMGQEVILRCVPISNHLYFYWYRQILGQKVEFLVSFYNNEISEKSEIFDDQFSVERPDGSNFTLKIRSTKLEDSAMYFCASIGGLSYEQYFGPGTRLTVT.

V is TRBV12-3 or TRBV12-4 and J is TRBJ1-2; the D is unclear. Trimming took off 5 bases at V and 8 bases at J, with 6 bases between the two ends. CDR3 length equals 10 residues. Here the CDR3 reads CASSARGYTF. The CDR3 DNA sequence: TGTGCCAGCAGTGCCCGGGGCTACACCTTC.

This clone showed up just a few times. The DNA of the CDR3 is TGTGCCAGCAGCTTGGTGGGCGGAGGGGACTATGGCTACACCTTC. Its protein is CASSLVGGGDYGYTF. The chain carries TRBV5-6 and TRBJ1-2; tentative D call: TRBD1 (5 bases). The ends were cut back, 0 bases at V and 3 bases at J, with 12 bases in the middle. CDR1 and CDR2 (germline): SGHDT, YYEEEE. This CDR3 is 15 amino acids long. The entire variable domain, with the rest obtained from reference TRBV5-6 and TRBJ1-2, is as follows: DAGVTQSPTHLIKTRGQQVTLRCSPKSGHDTVSWYQQALGQGPQFIFQYYEEEERQRGNFPDRFSGHQFPNYSSELNVNALLLGDSALYLCASSLVGGGDYGYTFGSGTRLTVV.

The chain recombines TRBV5-1 with TRBJ2-3; maybe TRBD1 (5 bases). Between the trimmed V and J ends, which lost 5 bases and 4 bases, there was a span of 11 bases. Germline CDR1 is SGHRS and CDR2 is YFSETQ. The CDR3 consists of 13 residues. CDR3 in DNA: TGCGCCAGCAGAGACCAACAGGCAGATACGCAGTATTTT. It specifies CASRDQQADTQYF.

This clone was picked up a small number of times. The chain joins TRBV5-4 to TRBJ1-2, with a weak D call TRBD1 (6 bases). With 0 bases removed from V and 7 bases from J, the gap between germline ends came to 10 bases. CDR1 and CDR2 from the germline V gene are SGHNT and YYREEE (reference sequence). This CDR3 spans 13 amino acids. Here the CDR3 reads CASSLGGQIGYTF. The CDR3, as DNA: TGTGCCAGCAGCTTGGGGGGGCAAATTGGCTACACCTTC.

The genes are TRBV7-9 and TRBJ1-1; unclear D gene. The length of the CDR3 is 14 residues. CDR1 is SEHNR and CDR2 is FQNEAQ in the germline V gene (reference sequence). V dropped 1 base and J dropped 3 bases, with 9 bases sitting between them. The CDR3 nucleotides are TGTGCCAGCAGCTTAGAAATGGGCTACACTGAAGCTTTCTTT. Its protein is CASSLEMGYTEAFF.

This rearrangement joins TRBV7-3 to TRBJ1-2, with a tentative D call TRBD1 (6 bases). V shed 5 bases and J shed 8 bases, with 15 bases lying between them. CDR1 SGHTA and CDR2 FQGTGA come from the germline V gene. CDR3 size: 13 residues. Here the CDR3 reads CASSPTTGTGYTF. CDR3 nucleotide sequence: TGTGCCAGCAGCCCGACTACAGGGACCGGCTACACCTTC.

The table lists this clone with a few counts. The gene calls are TRBV11-3 and TRBJ2-1; 13 positions match TRBD2. Germline V gives CDR1 SGHNT, CDR2 YENEEA. This CDR3 comprises 17 residues. With V trimmed by 0 bases and J by 7 bases, 6 bases remained unmatched. The CDR3 DNA reads as TGTGCCAGCAGCTTAGATATGGGACTAGCGGGACAGAATGAGCAGTTCTTC. This codes for CASSLDMGLAGQNEQFF.